This T cell receptor beta chain was sequenced during a study of identical twins. Germline-derived CDR1 and CDR2 are SGHAT and FQNNGV. V was trimmed by 11 bases and J by 0 bases, leaving 15 bases between them. The CDR3 has 14 amino acids. Template switching supplied a universal primer site; unique molecular identifiers were carried on the cDNA. One entry per CDR3 protein, called by TCRdb with MiXCR from the 5' RACE reads. This sample has a few hundred thousand distinct CDR3 sequences, with over 8.5% found just once. Overall study results and limits: Donors were not followed over many years; analysis was cross-sectional.

This clonotype was seen more than once but under ten times. The antigen remains undetermined. This sample was also put to use in a study of yellow fever vaccine responses in identical twins.

Material for sequencing was PBMCs. The chain carries TRBV11-2 and TRBJ2-3; D uncertain. This TCR derives from a woman aged 18-29 years in good health. The CDR3 coding sequence is TGTGCCTTCCCGAGTCCATCCAGCACAGATACGCAGTATTTT. Translated, it gives CAFPSPSSTDTQYF. Together with reference TRBV11-2 and TRBJ2-3, the CDR3 gives the full variable domain: EAGVAQSPRYKIIEKRQSVAFWCNPISGHATLYWYQQILGQGPKLLIQFQNNGVVDDSQLPKDRFSAERLKGVDSTLKIQPAKLEDSAVYLCAFPSPSSTDTQYFGPGTRLTVL.